This T cell receptor beta chain was sequenced in a study of neurological immune-mediated disorders. This clonotype was counted ten times or more. What it recognizes is unknown. Findings and limits, study-wide: TCR-beta repertoires seemed private in all groups, with no expanded CDR3 amino acid sequences shared. The most TCR clonal expansion was seen in HTLV-1-associated myelopathy, whereas the least was seen in multiple sclerosis, below the level in healthy controls.

The germline V and J ends were trimmed by 5 bases and 15 bases, with 20 bases remaining between them. The V gene's germline CDR1 is SGHTA and CDR2 FQGNSA. CDR3 size: 13 residues. As to time point: longitudinal time-point 2. The unsorted libraries originated from 2 million PBMCs kept at -80 C. Every sequencing run produced over 170 million TCR-beta sequences, and the sequences from any one run covered 15-18 subjects. Via MiXCR, TCRdb re-called the 5' RACE reads, giving one row per CDR3 protein. The sample contains around 50,000 distinct CDR3 sequences, around 12% of which appear only once. Sequencing was done on a sample of PBMCs. The clonotype was recovered from a male donor with HTLV-1-associated myelopathy (HAM/TSP). The chain links TRBV7-2 to TRBJ2-1; D tentatively reads TRBD1 or TRBD2 (6 bases each). The CDR3 loop is CASSRGGFQSLFF. DNA for the CDR3: TGTGCCAGCAGCCGAGGGGGGTTTCAGAGTCTGTTCTTC.